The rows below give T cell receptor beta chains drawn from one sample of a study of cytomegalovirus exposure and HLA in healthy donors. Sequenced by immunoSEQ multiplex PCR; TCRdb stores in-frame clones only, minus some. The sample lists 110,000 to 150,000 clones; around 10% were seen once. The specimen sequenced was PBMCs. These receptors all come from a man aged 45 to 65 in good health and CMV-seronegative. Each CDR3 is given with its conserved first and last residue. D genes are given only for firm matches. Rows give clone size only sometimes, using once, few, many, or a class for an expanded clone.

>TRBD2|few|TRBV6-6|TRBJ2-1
CASSYPSGADNEQFF
TGTGCCAGCAGTTACCCCAGCGGGGCTGACAATGAGCAGTTCTTC
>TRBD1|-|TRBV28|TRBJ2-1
CASSYGTGGSYNEQFF
TGTGCCAGCAGTTACGGGACAGGGGGCTCCTACAATGAGCAGTTCTTC
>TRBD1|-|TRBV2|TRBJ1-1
CASGQGGSTEAFF
TGTGCCAGCGGACAGGGCGGGTCCACTGAAGCTTTCTTT
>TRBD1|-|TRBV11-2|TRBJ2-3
CASRGPTDTQYF
TGTGCAAGCAGGGGGCCGACAGATACGCAGTATTTT
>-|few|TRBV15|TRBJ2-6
CATSRVRGSTGANVLTF
TGTGCCACCAGCAGAGTAAGGGGGTCCACTGGGGCCAACGTCCTGACTTTC
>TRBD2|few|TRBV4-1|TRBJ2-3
CASSQEVLAGGPDTQYF
TGCGCCAGCAGCCAAGAAGTCCTAGCGGGGGGTCCAGATACGCAGTATTTT
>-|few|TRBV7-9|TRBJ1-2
CASSGEGNYGYTF
TGTGCCAGCAGCGGAGAGGGAAACTATGGCTACACCTTC
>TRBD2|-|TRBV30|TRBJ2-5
CAWSVGSGAIQETQYF
TGTGCCTGGAGTGTGGGTAGCGGGGCGATCCAAGAGACCCAGTACTTC
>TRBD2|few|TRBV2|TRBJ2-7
CASSPRTSGVYEQYF
TGTGCCAGCAGTCCCCGGACTAGCGGAGTATACGAGCAGTACTTC
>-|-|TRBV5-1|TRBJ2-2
CASSLASSVSNTGELFF
TGCGCCAGCAGCTTGGCCTCTAGCGTATCGAACACCGGGGAGCTGTTTTTT
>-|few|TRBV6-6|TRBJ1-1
CASSYSQRSTEAFF
TGTGCCAGCAGTTACTCGCAACGGAGCACTGAAGCTTTCTTT
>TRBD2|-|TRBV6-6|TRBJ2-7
CASSYGSGDTYEQYF
TGTGCCAGCAGTTACGGTAGCGGGGATACCTACGAGCAGTACTTC
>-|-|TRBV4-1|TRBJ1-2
CASSQDLSARYGYTF
TGCGCCAGCAGCCAAGATTTATCAGCGAGGTATGGCTACACCTTC
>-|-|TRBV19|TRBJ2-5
CASTQTGQTQETQYF
TGTGCCAGTACCCAAACAGGGCAGACTCAAGAGACCCAGTACTTC
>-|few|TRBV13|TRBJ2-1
CASSFKRNDEQFF
TGTGCCAGCAGCTTTAAGCGGAACGATGAGCAGTTCTTC
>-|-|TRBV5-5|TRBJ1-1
CASSLYPGLNTEAFF
TGTGCCAGCAGCTTGTACCCGGGGTTGAACACTGAAGCTTTCTTT
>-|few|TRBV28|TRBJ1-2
CASTIGRERRTF
TGTGCCAGCACCATCGGGAGGGAAAGGCGCACCTTC
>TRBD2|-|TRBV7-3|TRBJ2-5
CASREGPLQETQYF
TGTGCCAGCCGGGAGGGGCCACTCCAAGAGACCCAGTACTTC
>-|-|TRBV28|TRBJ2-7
CASSSGTWDTSYEQYF
TGTGCCAGCAGTTCGGGGACCTGGGACACCTCCTACGAGCAGTACTTC
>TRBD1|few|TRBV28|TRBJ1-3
CASSLHSGTGGSGSGNTIYF
TGTGCCAGCAGTTTACACTCCGGGACAGGGGGCTCAGGCTCTGGAAACACCATATATTTT
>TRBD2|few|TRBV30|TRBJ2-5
CAWSANSGGAVETQYF
TGTGCCTGGAGTGCGAATAGCGGGGGGGCCGTCGAGACCCAGTACTTC
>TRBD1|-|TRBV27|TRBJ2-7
CASSWGQGLAYEQYF
TGTGCCAGCAGTTGGGGACAGGGGTTAGCCTACGAGCAGTACTTC
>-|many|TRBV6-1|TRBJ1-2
CASSEVRYGYTF
TGTGCCAGCAGTGAAGTTCGGTATGGCTACACCTTC
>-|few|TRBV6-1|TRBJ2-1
CASSSRGVNYNEQFF
TGTGCCAGCAGTTCCCGCGGGGTGAACTACAATGAGCAGTTCTTC
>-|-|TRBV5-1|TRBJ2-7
CASSFGAGAYEQYF
TGCGCCAGCAGCTTTGGGGCGGGGGCTTACGAGCAGTACTTC
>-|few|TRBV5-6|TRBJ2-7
CASSLAGSVIYEQYF
TGTGCCAGCAGCTTGGCGGGGAGTGTCATTTACGAGCAGTACTTC
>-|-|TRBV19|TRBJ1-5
CASSSGVHQPQHF
TGTGCCAGTAGCTCAGGGGTTCATCAGCCCCAGCATTTT
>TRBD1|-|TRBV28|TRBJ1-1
CASSKQGPNTEAFF
TGTGCCAGCAGTAAACAGGGGCCGAACACTGAAGCTTTCTTT
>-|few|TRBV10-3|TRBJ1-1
CAISDGRGRGRAEAFF
TGTGCCATCAGTGATGGCCGGGGGCGGGGGCGCGCTGAAGCTTTCTTT
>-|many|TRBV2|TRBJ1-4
CAGTGTEATNEKLFF
TGTGCCGGTACTGGAACGGAGGCAACTAATGAAAAACTGTTTTTT
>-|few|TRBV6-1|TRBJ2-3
CASSSAASSTDTQYF
TGTGCCAGCAGTAGTGCGGCATCTAGCACAGATACGCAGTATTTT
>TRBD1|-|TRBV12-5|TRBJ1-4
CASGFPGGAEEKLFF
TGTGCTAGTGGCTTCCCAGGGGGCGCGGAGGAAAAACTGTTTTTT
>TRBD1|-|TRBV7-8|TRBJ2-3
CASSRMTGVGTDTQYF
TGTGCTAGCAGCCGGATGACAGGGGTGGGCACAGATACGCAGTATTTT
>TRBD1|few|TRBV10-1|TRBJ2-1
CASSTRTGSYNEQFF
TGCGCCAGCAGTACGAGGACAGGCTCCTACAATGAGCAGTTCTTC
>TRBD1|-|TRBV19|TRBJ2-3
CASSRDRGTDTQYF
TGTGCCAGTAGCCGGGACAGGGGCACAGATACGCAGTATTTT
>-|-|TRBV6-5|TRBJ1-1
CASMRHDTLNTEAFF
TGTGCCAGCATGCGACACGACACCCTGAACACTGAAGCTTTCTTT
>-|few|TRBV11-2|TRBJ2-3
CASSDSVTSTDTQYF
TGTGCCAGCAGCGATAGCGTAACGAGCACAGATACGCAGTATTTT
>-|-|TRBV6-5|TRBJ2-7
CASSPGDRSYEQYF
TGTGCCAGCAGTCCGGGCGACAGGTCCTACGAGCAGTACTTC
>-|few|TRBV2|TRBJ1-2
CASSVAGDYGYTF
TGTGCCAGCAGTGTGGCGGGGGACTATGGCTACACCTTC
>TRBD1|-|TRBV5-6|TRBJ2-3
CASSFLRDSVFTDTQYF
TGTGCCAGCAGCTTTCTCCGGGACAGCGTATTCACAGATACGCAGTATTTT
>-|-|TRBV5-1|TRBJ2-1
CASSLGQVFNEQFF
TGCGCCAGCAGCTTGGGACAGGTTTTCAATGAGCAGTTCTTC
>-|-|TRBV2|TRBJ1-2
CASSELLFYGYTF
TGTGCCAGCAGTGAACTTCTCTTCTATGGCTACACCTTC
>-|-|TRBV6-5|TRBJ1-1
CASSYDTATEAFF
TGTGCCAGCAGTTACGACACAGCCACTGAAGCTTTCTTT
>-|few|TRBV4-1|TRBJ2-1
CASSQESLNWSSYNEQFF
TGCGCCAGCAGCCAAGAAAGCCTTAACTGGAGCTCCTACAATGAGCAGTTCTTC
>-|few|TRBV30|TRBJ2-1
CAWSEPSESTYNEQFF
TGTGCCTGGAGTGAGCCCAGCGAAAGTACCTACAATGAGCAGTTCTTC
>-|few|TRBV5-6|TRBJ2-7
CASSLQQLHEQYF
TGTGCCAGCAGCTTGCAACAGTTACACGAGCAGTACTTC
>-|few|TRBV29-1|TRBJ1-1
CSAHLGRNTEAFF
TGCAGCGCGCATCTCGGGAGGAACACTGAAGCTTTCTTT
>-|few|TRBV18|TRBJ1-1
CASSLGRNTEAFF
TGTGCCAGCTCCCTGGGGCGGAACACTGAAGCTTTCTTT
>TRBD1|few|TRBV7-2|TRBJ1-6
CASSLYRGPNSPLHF
TGTGCCAGCAGCTTGTACAGGGGGCCTAATTCACCCCTCCACTTT
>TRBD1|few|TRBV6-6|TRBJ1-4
CASIPTGFGEKLFF
TGTGCCAGCATCCCGACAGGGTTTGGCGAAAAACTGTTTTTT
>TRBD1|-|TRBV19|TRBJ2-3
CASSVGQLETSTDTQYF
TGTGCCAGTAGTGTGGGACAGCTAGAGACTAGCACAGATACGCAGTATTTT
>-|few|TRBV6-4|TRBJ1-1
CASAQFSNTEAFF
TGTGCCAGCGCACAGTTCTCGAACACTGAAGCTTTCTTT
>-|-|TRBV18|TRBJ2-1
CASSPSLAGQIGNEQFF
TGTGCCAGCTCACCGTCATTGGCAGGGCAAATCGGCAATGAGCAGTTCTTC
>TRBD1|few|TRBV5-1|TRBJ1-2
CASSPQQGSALYGYTF
TGCGCCAGCAGCCCCCAACAGGGGTCCGCCCTCTATGGCTACACCTTC